This T cell receptor (beta chain) was identified during a study of blood T cell repertoires in COVID-19. Study-level background: Sites in the United States, Italy and Spain provided acute and convalescent COVID-19 samples. The analysed material was cDNA or gDNA that came from T cells, B-cell-depleted T cells, or PBMCs.

The authors' processing: Estimates of nucleated cell counts were drawn from the amplification of reference gene primers. Clones were sequenced by immunoSEQ multiplex PCR, and TCRdb holds only the in-frame ones, with some missing. The D gene and trimming were derived from the DNA, and the V and J assignments and clone size from that table. Among more than 80,000 clones listed, approximately 87% were seen once. Per germline, CDR1 SGHRS and CDR2 YFSETQ. Trimming at V came to 4 bases and at J to 0 bases, leaving 1 base not matched to a gene. This CDR3 has 15 residues. This clonotype was sampled from a human donor with active COVID-19. The donor label of this sample is uncertain. Sequenced material: peripheral blood. The rearrangement links TRBV5-1 to TRBJ2-3; 11 bases map to TRBD2. The CDR3: CASSLAGGSTDTQYF. In DNA form, the CDR3 reads TGCGCCAGCAGCCTAGCGGGGGGTAGCACAGATACGCAGTATTTT.